This T cell receptor beta chain was profiled in a study of blood T cell repertoires in COVID-19. In the study overall: Material from acute and convalescent COVID-19 was sourced from the United States, Italy and Spain.

Those who participated ranged in age from about 18 to 89 years and resided in 20 to 25 US areas. Cohorts were assigned according to the clinical history that participants reported. Original methodology: The assay estimated nucleated cells by amplifying reference gene primers. Repertoires were generated with immunoSEQ multiplex PCR, while TCRdb's copy carries only in-frame clones and drops some. Clonal size and the V and J genes are those of that table, whereas D and trimming came from the DNA. The table has approximately 400,000 clones, more than 70% seen once. CDR1 and CDR2 (germline): SNHLY, FYNNEI. The CDR3 runs to 15 residues. V was pared by 4 bases and J by 0 bases, with 12 bases between.

Sequenced: PBMCs or T cells enriched from blood (not recorded which). The clonotype was recovered from a woman under 30 who had recovered from COVID-19. The genes are TRBV2 and TRBJ1-1; tentative D call: TRBD1 (6 bases). The CDR3 coding sequence is TGTGCCAGCAGTGCTCAACAGGGTCTGAACACTGAAGCTTTCTTT. Its protein is CASSAQQGLNTEAFF. The full variable domain, completed using reference TRBV2 and TRBJ1-1, is EPEVTQTPSHQVTQMGQEVILRCVPISNHLYFYWYRQILGQKVEFLVSFYNNEISEKSEIFDDQFSVERPDGSNFTLKIRSTKLEDSAMYFCASSAQQGLNTEAFFGQGTRLTVV.